This T cell receptor (beta chain) was identified in a study of blood T cell repertoires in COVID-19. Grouping used clinical history reported by participants in a survey and questionnaire. Per the original methods: Reference gene primer amplification yielded estimated nucleated cell counts. Data came from immunoSEQ multiplex PCR; TCRdb stores just in-frame clones and leaves some out. That table supplies the V and J calls and clone size; D and trimming were determined from the DNA. The table has 300,000 to 500,000 clones, roughly 90% seen once. V dropped 2 bases and J dropped 7 bases, with 22 bases sitting between them. Germline V gene data show CDR1 as SGHDT and CDR2 as YYEEEE. The CDR3 length is 16 residues.

The receptor comes from a woman in her 30s with acute COVID-19. The chain links TRBV5-6 to TRBJ2-7; D not certain. The sequencing sample was made of PBMCs or T cells enriched from blood (not recorded which). CDR3: CASSFFGDPYNREQYF. The DNA for the CDR3 is TGTGCCAGCAGCTTCTTCGGAGATCCCTACAATCGGGAGCAGTACTTC.